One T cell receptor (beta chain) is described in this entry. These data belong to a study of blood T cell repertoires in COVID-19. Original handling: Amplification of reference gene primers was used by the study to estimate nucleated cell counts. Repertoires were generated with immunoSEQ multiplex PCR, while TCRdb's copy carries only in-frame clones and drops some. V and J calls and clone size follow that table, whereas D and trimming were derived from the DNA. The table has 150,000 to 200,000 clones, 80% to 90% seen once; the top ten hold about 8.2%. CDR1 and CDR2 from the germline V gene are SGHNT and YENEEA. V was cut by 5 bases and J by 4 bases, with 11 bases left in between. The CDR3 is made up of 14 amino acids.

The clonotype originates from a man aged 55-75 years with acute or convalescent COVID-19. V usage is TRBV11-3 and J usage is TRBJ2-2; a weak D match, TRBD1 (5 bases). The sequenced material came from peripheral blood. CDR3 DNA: TGTGCCAGCAGCCTCGGTAGGGGCACCGGGGAGCTGTTTTTT. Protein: CASSLGRGTGELFF.